The present T cell receptor beta chain was sequenced within a study of control samples from healthy donors and cancer patients. The CDR3 has 16 amino acids. V gave up 5 bases and J gave up 4 bases, with 20 bases separating them. CDR1 is MNHEY, CDR2 SMNVEV, per germline (reference sequence). Profiled with immunoSEQ multiplex PCR; TCRdb holds only in-frame clones, not every one. The repertoire includes 65,000 to 80,000 clones, about 90% of them detected once, and 1.9% sits in the top ten. The genes are TRBV27 and TRBJ1-2, with a possible D match to TRBD1 (6 bases). This sequence originates from a woman aged 60-75 years with head and neck cancer. The sequenced material came from PBMCs. In DNA form, the CDR3 reads TGTGCCAGCAGTGGATTGGGTTACAGGGACTCCTATGGCTACACCTTC. It yields the protein CASSGLGYRDSYGYTF.